Listed here are 32 T cell receptor beta chains from one sample, sequenced in a study of PD-1 blockade in classical Hodgkin lymphoma. Sequencing used immunoSEQ multiplex PCR; TCRdb keeps in-frame clones, though not all of them. The sample comprises roughly 70,000 clones, about two thirds of which are singletons, and just over 9% rests with the top ten. Every patient was affected by relapse after autologous stem cell transplantation, while exposure to brentuximab vedotin was not uniform. Sequencing was performed on peripheral blood mononuclear cells (PBMCs), taken before the second cycle of nivolumab. These receptors were collected from a human donor with classical Hodgkin lymphoma.

The V call is TRBV29-1, the J call TRBJ2-3; D ambiguous. The V gene lost 0 bases and the J gene lost 5 bases, with 15 bases spanning the gap. Germline CDR1 is SQVTM and CDR2 is ANQGSEA. This CDR3 spans 15 amino acids. The CDR3 bases are TGCAGCGTTGAAGATCCAGGAAGGAATGGAGATACGCAGTATTTT. Translating it yields CSVEDPGRNGDTQYF.

The chain uses TRBV30 and TRBJ1-2, with D perhaps TRBD1 (5 bases). The CDR3 runs 13 residues. CDR1 is GTSNPN and CDR2 is SVGIG in the germline V gene (reference sequence). V lost 0 bases, J lost 3 bases, and 8 bases lay in between. CDR3 in DNA: TGTGCCTGGAGTGTAGGGACGGACTATGGCTACACCTTC. As protein: CAWSVGTDYGYTF.

The chain couples TRBV23-1 to TRBJ2-7; TRBD2 aligns across 8 bases. TRBV23-1 has ORF status, its function being uncertain. The CDR3 runs 14 residues. V lost 9 bases to trimming and J lost 0 bases; unmatched junction nucleotides: 7. The CDR3 sequence is CARAGGEGSYEQYF. The CDR3 nucleotides read TGCGCCAGGGCGGGGGGCGAAGGCTCCTACGAGCAGTACTTC.

J is TRBJ1-1 and V is TRBV7-3; D uncertain. The germline V and J ends were trimmed by 4 bases and 4 bases, with 13 bases remaining between them. There are 14 residues in the CDR3. Germline CDR1 SGHTA, CDR2 FQGTGA. The CDR3 nucleotides read TGTGCCAGCAGCTCCTCGGTCTCGGGCACTGAAGCTTTCTTT. It yields the protein CASSSSVSGTEAFF.

The chain has TRBV5-1 and TRBJ2-1, with TRBD1 identical over 8 bases. CDR3 size: 16 residues. The germline V gene has CDR1 SGHRS and CDR2 YFSETQ. The ends lost 4 bases at V and 7 bases at J; junction bases unmatched: 13. DNA of the CDR3: TGCGCCAGCAGCCCCCAGGCCGGACAGGGTTTTAATGAGCAGTTCTTC. The encoded protein is CASSPQAGQGFNEQFF.

J is TRBJ1-2 and V is TRBV6-5; no reliable D call. The V and J ends lost 8 bases and 5 bases respectively, with 21 bases between them. This CDR3 is 15 amino acids long. Germline assignment: CDR1 MNHEY and CDR2 SVGAGI. CDR3 nucleotide sequence: TGTGCCAGCTCCCCCGGGCAGACGGCTGGGTATGGCTACACCTTC. This encodes CASSPGQTAGYGYTF.

V usage is TRBV10-1 and J usage is TRBJ1-1; D not certain. V lost 0 bases, J lost 7 bases, and 6 bases lay in between. The CDR3 runs to 12 residues. Germline assignment: CDR1 WNHNN and CDR2 SYGVQD (reference sequence). The CDR3 DNA reads TGCGCCAGCAGTGAGTCGAAAGGTGAAGCTTTCTTT. It specifies CASSESKGEAFF.

This chain connects TRBV19 to TRBJ2-7, with 7 bases identical to TRBD1. The germline CDR1 and CDR2 sequences are LNHDA and SQIVND (reference sequence). The trim removed 1 base at V and 3 bases at J, leaving 6 bases unmatched. The CDR3 consists of 15 residues. The CDR3 spells CASSIARDSHYEQYF. The CDR3 DNA reads TGTGCCAGTAGTATAGCCCGGGACAGCCACTACGAGCAGTACTTC.

About this clone: This could be a read error, since a much larger clone is one nucleotide away. The sample has other DNA sequences that encode this CDR3 too. V and J are TRBV28 and TRBJ2-3; 11 positions match TRBD2. The germline V gene has CDR1 MDHEN and CDR2 SYDVKM. The junction had 17 bases not matched to a gene; V was cut back by 6 bases and J by 9 bases. This CDR3 has 17 amino acids. The CDR3 protein is CASSAPGTSGGAGTQYF. CDR3 DNA sequence: TGTGCCAGCAGCGCTCCCGGAACTAGCGGGGGCGCAGGCACGCAGTATTTT.

The genes are TRBV2 and TRBJ2-1, with TRBD1 as a possible D gene (7 bases). The germline V and J ends were trimmed by 7 bases and 8 bases, with 18 bases remaining between them. Germline V gene lookup returns CDR1 SNHLY and CDR2 FYNNEI. The CDR3 contains 14 residues. The CDR3 loop reads CASNGAGGSYEQFF. The CDR3 DNA reads as TGTGCCAGCAATGGGGCAGGGGGGTCATATGAGCAGTTCTTC.

This rearrangement joins TRBV5-1 to TRBJ2-1; 14 bases are a match to TRBD2. With V trimmed by 1 base and J by 9 bases, 3 bases remained unmatched. Germline V gene data show CDR1 as SGHRS and CDR2 as YFSETQ. This CDR3 contains 15 residues. The CDR3: CASSLRLAGGSEQFF. The CDR3 DNA is TGCGCCAGCAGCTTGCGACTAGCGGGAGGGAGTGAGCAGTTCTTC.

The CDR3 nucleotides read TGTGCCAGCAGGCGGGACTTGAACACTGAAGCTTTCTTT. Its translation is CASRRDLNTEAFF. The chain recombines TRBV21-1 with TRBJ1-1. TRBV21-1 is described as a pseudogene. The CDR3 length is 13 residues.

The gene calls are TRBV2 and TRBJ2-1; D gene unclear. There are 13 residues in the CDR3. Per germline, CDR1 SNHLY and CDR2 FYNNEI. The V end lost 4 bases, the J end lost 3 bases, and 7 bases lay between the germline ends. The CDR3 here is CASSGLVYNEQFF. As DNA, the CDR3 is TGTGCCAGCAGTGGGCTTGTCTACAATGAGCAGTTCTTC.

J is TRBJ2-1 and V is TRBV6-6, with D perhaps matching TRBD2 (5 bases). V was cut by 6 bases and J by 6 bases, with 15 bases left in between. This CDR3 contains 14 residues. Germline values: CDR1 MNHNY, CDR2 SVGAGI (reference sequence). CDR3 nucleotide sequence: TGTGCCAGCAGGGAGGACTTCGTTGGCAATGAGCAGTTCTTC. Protein product: CASREDFVGNEQFF.

The chain uses TRBV7-6 and TRBJ1-1; maybe TRBD1 (6 bases). V was cut by 5 bases and J by 5 bases, with 15 bases left in between. The germline V gene encodes CDR1 SGHVS and CDR2 FNYEAQ. The CDR3 covers 14 residues. This chain's CDR3 is CASSLGGGATEAFF. The CDR3 nucleotides are TGTGCCAGCAGCCTAGGGGGGGGAGCAACTGAAGCTTTCTTT.

The chain couples TRBV15 to TRBJ2-2; no reliable D call. The CDR3 is 12 amino acids. V lost 4 bases and J 0 bases, leaving 0 bases between the germline ends. The germline gives CDR1 LNHNV, CDR2 YYDKDF (reference sequence). DNA for the CDR3: TGTGCCACCAGCACGAACACCGGGGAGCTGTTTTTT. Its protein product is CATSTNTGELFF.

The gene calls are TRBV6-1 and TRBJ2-6; TRBD1 might be the D (6 bases). The CDR3 runs 15 residues. CDR1 is MNHNS, CDR2 SASEGT, per germline. Trimming shortened V by 7 bases and J by 2 bases, and 12 bases separated the two germline ends. CDR3 DNA: TGTGCCAGCAACCACAGGGCTGCTGGGGCCAACGTCCTGACTTTC. As protein: CASNHRAAGANVLTF.

The V gene is TRBV7-2, the J gene TRBJ1-5; no clear D. This CDR3 is built from 14 residues. Per germline, CDR1 SGHTA and CDR2 FQGNSA. V lost 5 bases and J lost 4, with 12 bases in between. This CDR3 reads CASSPQTGNQPQHF. The CDR3 DNA sequence: TGTGCCAGCAGCCCTCAAACGGGGAATCAGCCCCAGCATTTT.

This clone was seen once. V usage is TRBV9 and J usage is TRBJ2-2; possibly TRBD1 for D (6 bases). Between the trimmed V and J ends, which lost 4 bases and 6 bases, there was a span of 10 bases. Germline CDR1 and CDR2: SGDLS and YYNGEE. The CDR3 sequence is 13 residues long. The CDR3 here is CASSTRGSGELFF. In DNA form, the CDR3 reads TGTGCCAGCAGCACCAGGGGTTCCGGGGAGCTGTTTTTT.

The genes are TRBV7-2 and TRBJ2-3; 12 bases are a match to TRBD2. The J segment lost 4 bases and the V segment lost 6 bases, leaving 5 bases of the junction unmatched. The CDR3 length is 15 residues. CDR1 and CDR2 (germline): SGHTA, FQGNSA. CDR3 in amino acids: CASRFLAGGPDTQYF. The CDR3 DNA reads as TGTGCCAGCAGGTTCCTAGCGGGGGGGCCAGATACGCAGTATTTT.

The chain joins TRBV7-9 to TRBJ1-2; no reliable D call. Trimming pared 2 bases from V and 5 bases from J, leaving 6 bases between. The CDR3 covers 12 residues. CDR1 is SEHNR, CDR2 FQNEAQ, per germline (reference sequence). CDR3: CASSLLQYGYTF. Written as DNA, the CDR3 is TGTGCCAGCAGCTTACTTCAGTATGGCTACACCTTC. The full variable domain, with the rest looked up from reference TRBV7-9 and TRBJ1-2, is DTGVSQNPRHKITKRGQNVTFRCDPISEHNRLYWYRQTLGQGPEFLTYFQNEAQLEKSRLLSDRFSAERPKGSFSTLEIQRTEQGDSAMYLCASSLLQYGYTFGSGTRLTVV.

The count of this clone is one. V is TRBV11-3 and J is TRBJ2-7, with a tentative D call TRBD2 (6 bases). The CDR3 length is 13 residues. Germline V lookup: CDR1 SGHNT, CDR2 YENEEA. Trimming shortened V by 5 bases and J by 6 bases, and 14 bases separated the two germline ends. In DNA form, the CDR3 reads TGTGCCAGCAGCCTGACTAGAGACTCCGAGCAGTACTTC. It is translated as CASSLTRDSEQYF.

V is TRBV2 and J is TRBJ2-1; 7 nucleotides align to TRBD1. CDR1 is SNHLY and CDR2 is FYNNEI in the germline V gene. V trimming: 8 bases; J trimming: 7 bases; junction bases outside the gene matches: 8. The CDR3 runs 13 residues. The CDR3 bases are TGTGCCAGCCCTCCTGACAGGGATAATGAGCAGTTCTTC. This codes for CASPPDRDNEQFF.

This rearrangement joins TRBV7-8 to TRBJ2-5; weak D call: TRBD2 (5 bases). The germline V gene encodes CDR1 SGHVS and CDR2 FQNEAQ. CDR3 length: 13 amino acids. The V gene lost 3 bases and the J gene lost 5 bases, with 10 bases spanning the gap. The CDR3 is CASSFLSGETQYF. CDR3 sequence (DNA): TGTGCCAGCAGCTTTTTATCGGGGGAGACCCAGTACTTC.

The sample holds a few counts of this clone. This sequence joins TRBV6-4 and TRBJ2-3; TRBD2 matches at 14 bases. V trimming: 4 bases; J trimming: 7 bases; junction bases outside the gene matches: 16. Germline V gives CDR1 MRHNA, CDR2 SNTAGT. The CDR3 is 19 amino acids. The CDR3 DNA follows: TGTGCCAGCAGTGGCATTCGGACTAGCGGGGGGTCCCTAGGACATACGCAGTATTTT. This sequence encodes CASSGIRTSGGSLGHTQYF.

The V call is TRBV6-1, the J call TRBJ2-3; D is perhaps TRBD1 (6 bases). The CDR3 is 15 residues long. Germline V lookup: CDR1 MNHNS, CDR2 SASEGT. Trimming removed 1 base from V and 5 bases from J, with 13 bases in between. The CDR3 DNA reads TGTGCCAGCAGTGAAGGGGGGCGCCGTCTAGATACGCAGTATTTT. It yields the protein CASSEGGRRLDTQYF.

The chain is built from TRBV6-5 and TRBJ1-4; unclear D gene. The CDR3 extends over 13 amino acids. Germline loops: CDR1 MNHEY, CDR2 SVGAGI. V gave up 6 bases and J gave up 5 bases, with 10 bases separating them. CDR3 bases: TGTGCCAGCAGGTTGGATGGGAATGAAAAACTGTTTTTT. This gives the protein CASRLDGNEKLFF.

The chain carries TRBV28 and TRBJ1-5; D is perhaps TRBD1 (5 bases). Per germline, CDR1 MDHEN and CDR2 SYDVKM. The V and J ends lost 6 bases and 5 bases respectively, with 17 bases between them. The CDR3 extends over 15 amino acids. The chain's CDR3 is CASRPIGGSDQPQHF. In DNA, the CDR3 is TGTGCCAGCAGGCCGATCGGGGGATCCGATCAGCCCCAGCATTTT.

This chain links TRBV14 with TRBJ1-2; D remains ambiguous. V dropped 0 bases and J dropped 5 bases, with 7 bases sitting between them. This CDR3 region has 13 residues. Germline assignment: CDR1 SGHDN and CDR2 FVKESK. DNA of the CDR3: TGTGCCAGCAGCCAAGATTACAGATATGGCTACACCTTC. The encoded protein is CASSQDYRYGYTF.

The V and J genes are TRBV2 and TRBJ2-7, with D perhaps matching TRBD1 (5 bases). The V and J ends lost 7 bases and 3 bases respectively, with 13 bases between them. CDR1 is SNHLY and CDR2 is FYNNEI in the germline V gene. The CDR3 runs to 13 residues. This CDR3 reads CASNRGGDYEQYF. CDR3 nucleotides: TGTGCCAGCAATAGGGGTGGGGACTACGAGCAGTACTTC.

The V gene is TRBV11-2, the J gene TRBJ2-3, with a possible D match to TRBD1 (6 bases). CDR1 and CDR2 (germline): SGHAT, FQNNGV. The CDR3 extends over 16 amino acids. The V gene lost 3 bases and the J gene lost 3 bases, with 16 bases spanning the gap. In nucleotides, the CDR3 is TGTGCCAGCAGCTTTGGCAGGGGCTGGGGTACAGATACGCAGTATTTT. Translating it yields CASSFGRGWGTDTQYF.

The chain is built from TRBV7-2 and TRBJ2-3, with D maybe TRBD2 (5 bases). There are 13 residues in the CDR3. Deletions cut 3 bases from V and 4 bases from J, with 8 bases between. CDR1 and CDR2 (germline): SGHTA, FQGNSA. CDR3 loop: CASSFWGADTQYF. The DNA of the CDR3 is TGTGCCAGCAGCTTTTGGGGAGCAGATACGCAGTATTTT.